This T cell receptor (beta chain) was sequenced for a study of OX40 agonist ivuxolimab in advanced cancers. Study-wide context: Ivuxolimab is an agonistic anti-OX40 (CD134) antibody, and patients were treated with it. Study results and limitations: A proportion of nonresponders additionally exhibited low normalized T-cell clonal expansion.

The protocol was immunoSEQ multiplex PCR, while the TCRdb copy is restricted to in-frame clones and leaves out a portion. The table lists about 70,000 clones, 86% of them singletons. Exclusion applied to patients with autoimmune disease history or systemic immunosuppression. As to this clone: Its antigen is as yet unknown.

The source is an adult with an advanced solid tumor such as melanoma, head and neck, liver or kidney cancer. Sequences were derived from CD4+ or CD8+ T cells sorted from blood, sampled in a trial of the OX40 agonist ivuxolimab.

The CDR3 sequence: CASSTPPSYEQYF. The DNA of the CDR3 is TGTGCCAGCAGTACACCGCCTAGCTACGAGCAGTACTTC. The V and J genes are TRBV27 and TRBJ2-7; D unresolved. This CDR3 has 13 amino acids. The ends were cut back, 5 bases at V and 3 bases at J, with 11 bases in the middle. Germline V gene sequence: CDR1 MNHEY, CDR2 SMNVEV (reference sequence).